The 24 T cell receptor beta chains in this list originate from one sample, sequenced in a study of blood T cells in healthy people across ages. Next came a second PCR, run for about 7 to 12 cycles, which used a sample-barcoded 5' primer along with a J-beta primer mix. TCRdb re-called the 5' RACE reads with MiXCR, one entry per CDR3 protein. This sample carries about 670,000 distinct CDR3 sequences, over 40% of them seen once, and the ten largest clones take approximately 12%. Input material: blood. The receptor source for this set is an elderly woman in good health.

The chain couples TRBV12-3 or TRBV12-4 to TRBJ2-1, with 7 bases fitting TRBD1. V was pared by 4 bases and J by 2 bases, with 2 bases of the junction left unmatched. This CDR3 has 14 amino acids. CDR3 bases: TGTGCCAGCAGTTGGGGACAGACCTACAATGAGCAGTTCTTC. Its protein product is CASSWGQTYNEQFF.

The chain recombines TRBV10-3 with TRBJ1-6; 7 positions match TRBD1. There are 14 residues in the CDR3. After removal of 6 bases from V and 10 bases from J, the junction contained 9 bases not matched to a gene. Germline V gene data show CDR1 as ENHRY and CDR2 as SYGVKD. This chain's CDR3 is CAISDREVSSPLHF. The CDR3 region has the DNA TGTGCCATCAGCGACAGGGAGGTGAGCTCACCCCTCCACTTT.

This sequence joins TRBV21-1 and TRBJ2-2; the table assigns TRBD1, which was not confirmed against the DNA. TRBV21-1 is deemed a pseudogene. CDR3 length equals 18 residues. The chain's CDR3 is CASSTQDRAILVRGELFF. Here the CDR3 DNA reads TGTGCCAGCAGCACTCAGGACAGGGCGATCTTGGTGCGCGGGGAGCTGTTTTTT.

This clonotype was observed at least ten times. CDR3 bases: TGCGCCAGCAGCCCAGGGTTTAGTGAGCAGTTCTTC. It yields the protein CASSPGFSEQFF. This chain links TRBV5-1 with TRBJ2-1, with D perhaps matching TRBD1 (5 bases). Per the germline V gene, CDR1 is SGHRS and CDR2 is YFSETQ. The V and J ends lost 4 bases and 9 bases respectively, with 11 bases between them. The CDR3 totals 12 residues.

This clonotype was seen a handful of times. This chain joins TRBV5-5 and TRBJ2-7; D possibly matches TRBD1 or TRBD2 (7 bases each). The J call could be wrong; TRBJ2-4 is a better fit for the DNA end. Germline loops: CDR1 SGHKS, CDR2 YYEKEE (reference sequence). The CDR3 runs 16 residues. The CDR3 nucleotides read TGTGCCAGCAGCCACAGGGGAGGGGGCTTTGTAGGCATTCAGTACTTC. Translated: CASSHRGGGFVGIQYF.

This clonotype has more than one count but fewer than ten. This could be a read error, since a much larger clone is one nucleotide away. The V call is TRBV7-6, the J call TRBJ2-3, with D perhaps matching TRBD1 (5 bases). Per germline, CDR1 SGHVS and CDR2 FNYEAQ. V lost 5 bases, J lost 4 bases, and 13 bases lay in between. This CDR3 is built from 14 residues. The CDR3 DNA reads TGTGCCAGCAGCGTAGATCCAGGGTCAGATACGCAGTATTTT. Translated: CASSVDPGSDTQYF. Together with reference TRBV7-6 and TRBJ2-3, the CDR3 gives the full variable domain: GAGVSQSPRYKVTKRGQDVALRCDPISGHVSLYWYRQALGQGPEFLTYFNYEAQQDKSGLPNDRFSAERPEGSISTLTIQRTEQRDSAMYRCASSVDPGSDTQYFGPGTRLTVL.

A single count supports this clonotype. The chain links TRBV7-2 to TRBJ2-5, with 10 bases that match TRBD2. Judging by the DNA end, TRBJ2-7 fits better; the J call may be wrong. The length of the CDR3 is 15 residues. Germline CDR1 SGHTA, CDR2 FQGNSA. The CDR3 sequence: CASSPRTSGRDEQYF. The DNA for the CDR3 is TGTGCCAGCAGCCCTCGGACTAGCGGACGGGACGAGCAGTACTTC.

As regards this clonotype: With a much larger clone just one base away, this may be a read error. This chain connects TRBV20-1 to TRBJ2-3, with D possibly called TRBD1 or TRBD2 (5 bases each). CDR1 is DFQATT, CDR2 SNEGSKA, per germline (reference sequence). CDR3 length: 12 residues. Here the CDR3 reads CRGVASTDTQYF. CDR3 nucleotide sequence: TGCAGGGGGGTTGCTAGCACAGATACGCAGTATTTT.

For this clonotype: The junction departs from the called germline gene at one end, perhaps through a read error. The CDR3 DNA reads TGTGCCAGCAGCCAAGATCTGGGACAGGGGGCGTCCTACAATGGGCAGTTCTTC. Amino acid sequence: CASSQDLGQGASYNGQFF. The rearrangement joins TRBV14 to TRBJ2-1; 12 nucleotides match TRBD1. Germline values: CDR1 SGHDN, CDR2 FVKESK. The CDR3 loop spans 18 amino acids.

For the CDR3, the DNA is TGCAGTGCCGACGGGATCTATGGCTACACCTTC. It yields the protein CSADGIYGYTF. The chain combines TRBV20-1 with TRBJ1-2; D ambiguous. This CDR3 has 11 amino acids. From germline, CDR1 is DFQATT and CDR2 SNEGSKA (reference sequence). The V end lost 6 bases, the J end lost 4 bases, and 9 bases lay between the germline ends.

DNA for the CDR3: TGTGCCAGCAGCCCGAGAAGGGGGCCGGATGAGCAGTTCTTC. This sequence encodes CASSPRRGPDEQFF. The chain employs TRBV7-2 and TRBJ2-1; TRBD1 aligns across 7 bases. The junction had 9 bases not matched to a gene; V was cut back by 5 bases and J by 8 bases. Germline CDR1 is SGHTA and CDR2 is FQGNSA. This CDR3 has 14 amino acids.

The table lists this clonotype with a few counts. The chain uses TRBV25-1 and TRBJ2-5, with 11 bases matching TRBD2. After removal of 5 bases from V and 5 bases from J, the junction contained 7 bases not matched to a gene. The CDR3 has 15 residues. The V gene's germline CDR1 is MGHDK and CDR2 SYGVNS. CDR3 sequence: CASSLATSGSETQYF. CDR3 nucleotide sequence: TGTGCCAGCAGTTTGGCTACTAGCGGGAGCGAGACCCAGTACTTC.

CDR3 coding DNA: TGCAGTGCTAGAGGGGAAAGGCTGGCGGAGGGTCGTTACGAGCAGTACTTC. It specifies CSARGERLAEGRYEQYF. The V call is TRBV20-1, the J call TRBJ2-5; the D gene is possibly TRBD2 (6 bases). The end of the DNA aligns better with TRBJ2-7, so the J call may be wrong. CDR3 length: 17 amino acids. The germline V gene has CDR1 DFQATT and CDR2 SNEGSKA (reference sequence).

This rearrangement joins TRBV20-1 to TRBJ2-4, with D possibly being TRBD1 (6 bases). The better agreement between TRBJ2-7 and the DNA end casts doubt on the J call. This CDR3 has 14 amino acids. Germline V gene data show CDR1 as DFQATT and CDR2 as SNEGSKA (reference sequence). The CDR3 reads CSARDNHRDYEQYF. CDR3 nucleotide sequence: TGCAGTGCTAGAGATAATCACAGGGACTACGAGCAGTACTTC.

This clonotype was recorded at least ten times. The chain is built from TRBV5-1 and TRBJ2-3, with D perhaps matching TRBD2 (5 bases). Between the trimmed V and J ends, which lost 3 bases and 6 bases, there was a span of 14 bases. The CDR3 covers 14 residues. Germline CDR1 SGHRS, CDR2 YFSETQ. CDR3 amino acids: CASSSSGLRDTQYF. The DNA for the CDR3 is TGCGCCAGCAGCTCCTCCGGACTCAGGGATACGCAGTATTTT.

The sample holds many counts of this clonotype. V gene TRBV24-1 combines with J gene TRBJ2-3; 9 bases match TRBD2. J lost 4 bases, V lost 9 bases, and 10 bases had no gene match. The CDR3 loop spans 15 amino acids. CDR1 is KGHDR and CDR2 is SFDVKD in the germline V gene. CDR3 coding DNA: TGTGCCACCCGCCAAGGAGCGGGAGGTCCAGATACGCAGTATTTT. Its protein product is CATRQGAGGPDTQYF.

The chain links TRBV5-6 to TRBJ2-7, with no clear D. Trimming shortened V by 5 bases and J by 5 bases, and 11 bases separated the two germline ends. The germline V gene has CDR1 SGHDT and CDR2 YYEEEE. CDR3 length: 12 amino acids. Here the CDR3 reads CASSRGPDEQYF. The CDR3, as DNA: TGTGCCAGCAGTCGCGGACCGGACGAGCAGTACTTC.

The chain recombines TRBV27 with TRBJ2-1; maybe TRBD1 (6 bases). Germline V lookup: CDR1 MNHEY, CDR2 SMNVEV (reference sequence). This CDR3 contains 14 residues. V dropped 6 bases and J dropped 3 bases, with 12 bases sitting between them. CDR3 region: CASRPGAYYNEQFF. DNA of the CDR3: TGTGCCAGCAGACCAGGGGCTTACTACAATGAGCAGTTCTTC.

This chain uses TRBV5-4 with TRBJ2-5, with 10 positions matching TRBD2. Germline loops: CDR1 SGHNT, CDR2 YYREEE (reference sequence). The CDR3 extends over 15 amino acids. V was clipped by 4 bases and J by 2 bases; unmatched bases: 5. DNA for the CDR3: TGTGCCAGCAGCCCCTGGACTAGCGGACAAGAGACCCAGTACTTC. The encoded protein is CASSPWTSGQETQYF. Complete variable domain (other parts from reference TRBV5-4 and TRBJ2-5): ETGVTQSPTHLIKTRGQQVTLRCSSQSGHNTVSWYQQALGQGPQFIFQYYREEENGRGNFPPRFSGLQFPNYSSELNVNALELDDSALYLCASSPWTSGQETQYFGPGTRLLVL.

The chain joins TRBV15 to TRBJ2-5; no firm D call. From germline, CDR1 is LNHNV and CDR2 YYDKDF (reference sequence). V was pared by 3 bases and J by 2 bases, with 10 bases between. The CDR3 consists of 14 residues. CDR3 sequence: CATSSPEYQETQYF. CDR3 bases: TGTGCCACCAGCAGCCCTGAATATCAAGAGACCCAGTACTTC.

The CDR3, as DNA: TGCAGTGCTAGGAGCCCGACTAGCGGGAGTAATGAGCAGTTCTTC. Its translation: CSARSPTSGSNEQFF. The chain recombines TRBV20-1 with TRBJ2-1, with TRBD2 matching 12 bases. The junction had 7 bases not matched to a gene; V was cut back by 3 bases and J by 7 bases. The CDR3 totals 15 residues. Germline V gives CDR1 DFQATT, CDR2 SNEGSKA (reference sequence).

This chain uses TRBV6-5 with TRBJ2-3; 11 nucleotides line up with TRBD2. The CDR3 spans 17 residues. Trimming at V came to 0 bases and at J to 4 bases, leaving 6 bases not matched to a gene. Looked up from germline, CDR1 is MNHEY and CDR2 is SVGAGI. Here the CDR3 reads CASSYSINSGGADTQYF. The CDR3 DNA follows: TGTGCCAGCAGTTACTCGATAAATAGCGGGGGGGCAGATACGCAGTATTTT.

This clonotype was seen a single time. The CDR3 DNA is TGCAGTGCTAGAGATCCCCGGGGTGTGGAGACCCAGTACTTC. It yields the protein CSARDPRGVETQYF. The V gene is TRBV20-1, the J gene TRBJ2-5; TRBD2 might be the D (5 bases). Trimming left V 0 bases short and J 5 bases short, with 13 bases between. Germline assignment: CDR1 DFQATT and CDR2 SNEGSKA (reference sequence). This CDR3 comprises 14 residues.

Worth noting for this clonotype: With a much larger clone just one base away, this may be a read error. The chain has TRBV12-3 or TRBV12-4 and TRBJ2-7; 9 bases line up with TRBD2. The CDR3 consists of 17 residues. CDR3 protein: CASSLEVRAGGRYERYF. In nucleotides, the CDR3 is TGTGCCAGCAGTTTAGAAGTACGCGCGGGAGGGCGATACGAGCGGTACTTC.